This TCR beta chain was profiled in a study of blood T cells in healthy people across ages (dated by TCRdb to 2013 to 2016). Regarding the research as a whole: In model experiments, roughly one uniquely barcoded TCR beta cDNA molecule per two T cells was captured by template switching. To track age-related changes in TCR beta repertoire diversity, the study relied on deep sequencing normalized with unique cDNA molecular identifiers. The donors were split into four age groups: young (average about 15 years), middle-aged (roughly 39), aged (over 55) and long-lived (under 85). Donors of different ages were randomly distributed across sequencing lanes to avoid experimental bias. Two additional independent replicas of 1 million unique cDNA reads from the same blood draw were analyzed for two donors (one aged 18 to 29 and one aged 80 or older).

Summary of the overall study and its limitations: Total diversity estimates from one million sequenced T cells were considered lower bounds and underestimates. A strong correlation was found between observed TCR beta diversity and the percentage of naive T cells measured by flow cytometry. Because the CMV infection status of the donors was unknown, age-related changes in expanded clonotypes may potentially have been confounded. As age increased, observed TCR beta diversity per million T cells dropped in a roughly linear way, and a significant reduction was already evident by age about 36. Since profiling was done on bulk unsorted PBMCs, naive and antigen-experienced compartments could not be conclusively compared. Compared with the aged group, the long-lived group had more naive CD4+ T cells, fewer expanded clones and increased TCR diversity, suggesting age selection.

Receptors were amplified or captured by 5' RACE. A second PCR of roughly 6 to 11 cycles was run with a J-beta primer mix and a sample-barcoded 5' primer. Each TCR beta cDNA molecule received a unique molecular identifier from a template-switch 5' adaptor carrying 12 random nucleotides. At least 2.5 million CDR3-containing paired-end reads were obtained from each sample. First-strand cDNA synthesis was performed from all RNA using the Mint cDNA synthesis kit, with priming by a TRBC-specific oligonucleotide. After uracil-DNA glycosylase treatment, a first 18-cycle PCR used universal primers M1SS and BC2_uni_R on all cDNA. The paper's processing steps were these. Normalization of each sample was performed by random selection of 1 million high-quality reads, each carrying a distinct molecular identifier. Reads sharing molecular identifiers were discarded rather than binned into consensus sequences. MiTCR, run with a Q25 quality threshold and the strictest error-elimination algorithm, handled CDR3 identification, clonotype clustering and error correction. Lower-bound total TCR beta diversity was estimated with a nonparametric unseen species model using Euler transformation. TCRdb reworked the public reads: Q25 trimming with fastp, MiXCR clone assembly, productive beta chains retained. Rows are combined by CDR3 protein, so each entry shows the most common genes and DNA. In this record, the V and J calls reflect TCRdb's handling and not the investigators' own analysis. The sample contains 1.5 million to 2 million distinct CDR3 sequences, 39% of them found a single time. The top ten clones comprise about 21% of the sample.

Systemically healthy Caucasian individuals from Russia, approximately 39 in total and aged about 6 to 90 years, were included as donors. Ten milliliters of peripheral blood were drawn from each donor into EDTA-treated Vacutainer tubes. Ficoll-Paque density-gradient centrifugation was used to isolate PBMCs, with at least 6 million per sample. Total RNA was extracted from PBMCs with Trizol reagent, with at least 6 micrograms obtained per sample. The percentages of naive CD45RAhigh/CD27high T cells were determined by flow cytometry on a PBMC aliquot from every donor. Concerning this clonotype: Its specific antigen is unknown. It has no much larger one-base neighbor in the sample; base qualities were not kept.

The CDR3 numbers 12 residues from cysteine through phenylalanine. Only the CDR3 DNA stays, 36 bases, in frame from base 1. The V and J ends are trimmed by 5 bases and 7 bases, leaving 11 bases between them. Input material: blood. The V and J segments used are TRBV12-3 or TRBV12-4 and TRBJ1-2, and TRBD1 may be the D gene, going by 5 matching bases. The clonotype was recovered from a human donor in good health. For the CDR3, the sequence is CASSPQERGYTF. The DNA is as follows: TGTGCCAGCAGTCCACAGGAACGTGGCTACACCTTC.